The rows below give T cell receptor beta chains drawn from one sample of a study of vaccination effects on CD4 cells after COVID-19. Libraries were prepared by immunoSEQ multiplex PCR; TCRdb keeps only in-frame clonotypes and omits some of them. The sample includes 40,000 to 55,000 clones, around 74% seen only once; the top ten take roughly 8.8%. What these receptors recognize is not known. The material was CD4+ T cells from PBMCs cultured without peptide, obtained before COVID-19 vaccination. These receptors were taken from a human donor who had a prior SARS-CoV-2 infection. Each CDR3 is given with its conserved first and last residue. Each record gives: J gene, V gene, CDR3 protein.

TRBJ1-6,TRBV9,CASSVGVSGNSPLHF
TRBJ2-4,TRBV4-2,CASSQDGVAKNIQYF
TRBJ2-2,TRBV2,CASRLAAIGTGELFF
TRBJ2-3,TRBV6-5,CASSYHKQDTQYF
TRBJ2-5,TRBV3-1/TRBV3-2,CASSQGLAGGLETQYF
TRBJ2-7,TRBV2,CATSSEGGAEQYF
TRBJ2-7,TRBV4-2,CASSRVSYEQYF
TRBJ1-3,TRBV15,CATSRDRHTGNTIYF
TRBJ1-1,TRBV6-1,CASSDLNTEAFF
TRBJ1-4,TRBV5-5,CASSLGTGPHLGEKLFF
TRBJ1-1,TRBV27,CASSLDWSKKAFF
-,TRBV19,CASSIMGQGTQYF
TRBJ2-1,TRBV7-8,CASSLYTSGSNEQFF
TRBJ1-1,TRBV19,CASSQGRASEAFF
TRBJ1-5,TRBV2,CASSGRGAGQPQHF
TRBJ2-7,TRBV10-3,CATGQWTYEQYF
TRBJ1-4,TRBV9,CASSPQGVRNEKLFF
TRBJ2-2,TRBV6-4,CASARGPNTGELFF
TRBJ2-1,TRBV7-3,CASSLAGGNNEQFF
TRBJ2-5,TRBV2,CASSRTRSVVQETQYF
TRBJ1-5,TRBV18,CASSPPGGATQPQHF
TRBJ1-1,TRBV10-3,CAITPAGTNTEAFF
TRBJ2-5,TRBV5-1,CASRPSGGTQETQYF
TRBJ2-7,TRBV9,CAETIQGRRSYEQYF
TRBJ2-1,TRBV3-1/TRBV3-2,CASSQVLKTLHNEQFF
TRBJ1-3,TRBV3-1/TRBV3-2,CASSLGTPGNTIYF
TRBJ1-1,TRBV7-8,CASSPRTGWDTEAFF
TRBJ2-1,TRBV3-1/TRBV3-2,CASAKDRVYNEQFF
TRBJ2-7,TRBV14,CASSPTSGSSYEQYF
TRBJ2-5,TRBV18,CASSPTSGGAIEPQYF
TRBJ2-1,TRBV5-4,CASSWGGPISYNEQFF
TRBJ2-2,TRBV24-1,CATSDAGLAHFTGELFF
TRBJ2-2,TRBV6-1,CASSSSNTGELFF
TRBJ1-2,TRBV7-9,CASSNRDRANYGYTF
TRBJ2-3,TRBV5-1,CASSLAGTSTDTQYF
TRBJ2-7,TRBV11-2,CASSQLGTLYEQYF
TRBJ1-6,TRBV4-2,CASSQPMSSYNSPLHF
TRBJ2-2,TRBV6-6,CASSYGAGGELFF
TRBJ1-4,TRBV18,CASSPPRGDSEGEKLFF
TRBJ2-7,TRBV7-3,CASSLSTGGEQYF
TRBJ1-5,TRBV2,CASGSYSNQPQHF
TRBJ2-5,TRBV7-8,CASSFGNSGGIWTQYF